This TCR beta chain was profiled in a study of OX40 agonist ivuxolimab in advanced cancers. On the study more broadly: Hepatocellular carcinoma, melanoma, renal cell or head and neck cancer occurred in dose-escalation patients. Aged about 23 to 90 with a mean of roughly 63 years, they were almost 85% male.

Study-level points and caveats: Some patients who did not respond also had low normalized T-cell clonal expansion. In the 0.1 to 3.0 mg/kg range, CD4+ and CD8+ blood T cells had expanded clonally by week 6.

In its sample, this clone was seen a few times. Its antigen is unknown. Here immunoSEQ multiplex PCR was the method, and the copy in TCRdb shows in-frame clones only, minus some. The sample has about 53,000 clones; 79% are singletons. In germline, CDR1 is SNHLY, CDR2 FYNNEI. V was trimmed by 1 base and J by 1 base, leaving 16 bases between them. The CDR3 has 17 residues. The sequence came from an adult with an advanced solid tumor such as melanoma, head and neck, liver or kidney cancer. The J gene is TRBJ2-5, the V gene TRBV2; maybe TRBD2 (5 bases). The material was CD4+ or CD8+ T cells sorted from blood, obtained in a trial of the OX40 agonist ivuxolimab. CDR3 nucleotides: TGTGCCAGCAGTGAAGTCCGTATAAGAGGGTTCCAAGAGACCCAGTACTTC. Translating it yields CASSEVRIRGFQETQYF.